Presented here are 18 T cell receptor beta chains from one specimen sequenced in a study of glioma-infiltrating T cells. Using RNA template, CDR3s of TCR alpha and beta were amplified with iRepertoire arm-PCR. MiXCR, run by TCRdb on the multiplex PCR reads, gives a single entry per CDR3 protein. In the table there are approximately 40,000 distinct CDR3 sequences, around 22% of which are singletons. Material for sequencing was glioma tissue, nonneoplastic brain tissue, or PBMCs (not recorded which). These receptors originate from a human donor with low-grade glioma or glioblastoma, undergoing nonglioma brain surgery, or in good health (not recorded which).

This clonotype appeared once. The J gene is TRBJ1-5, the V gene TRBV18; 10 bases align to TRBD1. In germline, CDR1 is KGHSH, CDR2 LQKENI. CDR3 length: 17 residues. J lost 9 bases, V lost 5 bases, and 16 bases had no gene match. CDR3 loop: CASSSTSRDRGMGPQHF. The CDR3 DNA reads TGTGCCAGCTCATCTACGTCCCGGGACAGGGGTATGGGGCCCCAGCATTTT.

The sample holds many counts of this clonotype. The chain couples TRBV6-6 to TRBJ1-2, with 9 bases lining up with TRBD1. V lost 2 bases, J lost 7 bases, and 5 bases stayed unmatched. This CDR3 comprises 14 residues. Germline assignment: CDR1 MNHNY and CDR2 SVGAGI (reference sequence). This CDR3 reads CASSYRTGETGYTF. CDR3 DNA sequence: TGTGCCAGCAGTTACCGGACAGGGGAGACTGGCTACACCTTC.

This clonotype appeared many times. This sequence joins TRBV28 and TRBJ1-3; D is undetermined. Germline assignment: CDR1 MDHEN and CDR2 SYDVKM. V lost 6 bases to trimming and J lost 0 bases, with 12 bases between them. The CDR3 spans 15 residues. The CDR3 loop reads CASSPGGVSGNTIYF. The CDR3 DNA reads TGTGCCAGCAGCCCGGGAGGCGTCTCTGGAAACACCATATATTTT.

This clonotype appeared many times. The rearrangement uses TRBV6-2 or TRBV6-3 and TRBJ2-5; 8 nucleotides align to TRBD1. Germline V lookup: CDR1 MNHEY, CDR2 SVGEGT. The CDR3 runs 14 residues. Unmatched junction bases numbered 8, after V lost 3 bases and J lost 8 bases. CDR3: CASSYGTGRDTQYF. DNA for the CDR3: TGTGCCAGCAGTTATGGGACAGGAAGGGACACCCAGTACTTC.

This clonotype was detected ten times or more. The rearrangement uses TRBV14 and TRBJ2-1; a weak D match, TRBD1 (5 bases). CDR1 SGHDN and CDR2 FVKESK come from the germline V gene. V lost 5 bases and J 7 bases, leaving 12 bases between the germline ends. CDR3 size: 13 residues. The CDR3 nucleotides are TGTGCCAGCAGCTCCGTCCCAGGGAATGAGCAGTTCTTC. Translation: CASSSVPGNEQFF.

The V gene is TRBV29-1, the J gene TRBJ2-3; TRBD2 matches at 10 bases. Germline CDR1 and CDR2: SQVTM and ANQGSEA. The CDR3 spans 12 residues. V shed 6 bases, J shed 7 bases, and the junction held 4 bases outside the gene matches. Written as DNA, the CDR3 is TGCAGCGTCGGACTAGCGGACCATACGCAGTATTTT. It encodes CSVGLADHTQYF.

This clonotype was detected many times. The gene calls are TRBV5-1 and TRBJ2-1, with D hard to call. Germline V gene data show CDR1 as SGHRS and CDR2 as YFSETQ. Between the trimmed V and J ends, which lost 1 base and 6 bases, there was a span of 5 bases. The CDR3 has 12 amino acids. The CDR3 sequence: CASSLTVNEQFF. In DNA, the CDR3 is TGCGCCAGCAGCTTGACAGTCAATGAGCAGTTCTTC.

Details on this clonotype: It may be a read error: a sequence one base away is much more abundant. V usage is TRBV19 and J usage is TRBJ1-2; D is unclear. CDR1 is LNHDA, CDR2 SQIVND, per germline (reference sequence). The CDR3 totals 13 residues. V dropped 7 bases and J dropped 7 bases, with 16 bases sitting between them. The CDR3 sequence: CASTQFGLSGYTF. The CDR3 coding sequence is TGTGCCAGTACCCAGTTCGGGTTAAGTGGCTACACCTTC.

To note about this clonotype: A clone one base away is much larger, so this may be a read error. CDR3 region: CASSSETDMQYF. Here the CDR3 DNA reads TGTGCCAGCAGCTCAGAGACAGATATGCAGTATTTT. The rearrangement uses TRBV7-6 and TRBJ2-3; a possible D gene is TRBD1 (5 bases). Germline-derived CDR1 and CDR2 are SGHVS and FNYEAQ. The CDR3 runs 12 residues.

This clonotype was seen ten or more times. The CDR3 loop is CSSETPPGSEQFF. Written as DNA, the CDR3 is TGCAGTTCGGAGACACCCCCTGGCAGTGAGCAGTTCTTC. The chain is built from TRBV20-1 and TRBJ2-1; D gene unclear. The germline gives CDR1 DFQATT, CDR2 SNEGSKA (reference sequence). V lost 8 bases and J 9 bases, leaving 20 bases between the germline ends. There are 13 residues in the CDR3.

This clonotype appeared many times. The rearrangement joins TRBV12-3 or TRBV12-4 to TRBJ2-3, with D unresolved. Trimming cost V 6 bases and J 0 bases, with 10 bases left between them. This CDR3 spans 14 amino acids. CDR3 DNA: TGTGCCAGCAGAACGTCAACTAGCACAGATACGCAGTATTTT. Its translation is CASRTSTSTDTQYF.

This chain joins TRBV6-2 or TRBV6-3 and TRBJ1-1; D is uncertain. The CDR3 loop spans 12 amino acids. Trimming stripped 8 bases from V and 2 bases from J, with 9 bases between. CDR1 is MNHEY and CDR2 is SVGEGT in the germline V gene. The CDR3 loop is CASGPGNTEAFF. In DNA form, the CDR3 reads TGTGCCAGCGGCCCAGGTAACACTGAAGCTTTCTTT.

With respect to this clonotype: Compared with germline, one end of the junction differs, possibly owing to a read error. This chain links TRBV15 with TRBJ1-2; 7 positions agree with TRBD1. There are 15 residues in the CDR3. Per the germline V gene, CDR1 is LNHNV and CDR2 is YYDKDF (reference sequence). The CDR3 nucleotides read TGTGCCACCAGCAGGGATGAAGGGGGCGCCTATAGCTACACCTTC. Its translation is CATSRDEGGAYSYTF. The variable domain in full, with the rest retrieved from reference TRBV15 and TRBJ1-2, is DAMVIQNPRYQVTQFGKPVTLSCSQTLNHNVMYWYQQKSSQAPKLLFHYYDKDFNNEADTPDNFQSRRPNTSFCFLDIRSPGLGDTAMYLCATSRDEGGAYSYTFGSGTRLTVV.

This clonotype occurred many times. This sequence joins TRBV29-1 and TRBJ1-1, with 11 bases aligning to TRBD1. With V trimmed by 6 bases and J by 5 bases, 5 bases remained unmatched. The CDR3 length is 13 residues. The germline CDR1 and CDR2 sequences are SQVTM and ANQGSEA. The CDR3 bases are TGCAGCGTAGGACAGGGGGCTCGAACTGAAGCTTTCTTT. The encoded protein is CSVGQGARTEAFF. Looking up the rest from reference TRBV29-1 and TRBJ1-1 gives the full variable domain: SAVISQKPSRDICQRGTSLTIQCQVDSQVTMMFWYRQQPGQSLTLIATANQGSEATYESGFVIDKFPISRPNLTFSTLTVSNMSPEDSSIYLCSVGQGARTEAFFGQGTRLTVV.

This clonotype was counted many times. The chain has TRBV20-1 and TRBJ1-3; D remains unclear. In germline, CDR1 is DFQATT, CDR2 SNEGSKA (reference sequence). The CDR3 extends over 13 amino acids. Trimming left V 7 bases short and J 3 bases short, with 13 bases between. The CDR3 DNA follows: TGCAGTGGGGAGGATAGTAATGGAAACACCATATATTTT. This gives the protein CSGEDSNGNTIYF.

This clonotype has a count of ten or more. In nucleotides, the CDR3 is TGTGCCAGCAGTGCCGCGATTCGGTCGGGATACGAAGCTTTCTTT. Encoded protein: CASSAAIRSGYEAFF. The V and J genes are TRBV2 and TRBJ1-1; D remains unclear. Trimming left V 4 bases short and J 8 bases short, with 20 bases between. In germline, CDR1 is SNHLY, CDR2 FYNNEI. This CDR3 region has 15 residues.

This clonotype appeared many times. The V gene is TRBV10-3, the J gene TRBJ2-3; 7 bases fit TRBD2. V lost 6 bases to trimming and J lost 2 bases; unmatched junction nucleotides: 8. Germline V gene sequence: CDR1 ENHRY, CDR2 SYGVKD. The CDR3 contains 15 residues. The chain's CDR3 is CAISERGELTDTQYF. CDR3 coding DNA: TGTGCCATCAGCGAACGGGGGGAACTCACAGATACGCAGTATTTT.

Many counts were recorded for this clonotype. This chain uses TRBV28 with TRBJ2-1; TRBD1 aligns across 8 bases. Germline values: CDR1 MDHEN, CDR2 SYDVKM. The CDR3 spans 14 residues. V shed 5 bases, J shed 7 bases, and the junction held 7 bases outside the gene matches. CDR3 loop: CASSVRQGRNEQFF. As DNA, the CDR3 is TGTGCCAGCAGTGTGCGACAGGGGCGGAATGAGCAGTTCTTC.